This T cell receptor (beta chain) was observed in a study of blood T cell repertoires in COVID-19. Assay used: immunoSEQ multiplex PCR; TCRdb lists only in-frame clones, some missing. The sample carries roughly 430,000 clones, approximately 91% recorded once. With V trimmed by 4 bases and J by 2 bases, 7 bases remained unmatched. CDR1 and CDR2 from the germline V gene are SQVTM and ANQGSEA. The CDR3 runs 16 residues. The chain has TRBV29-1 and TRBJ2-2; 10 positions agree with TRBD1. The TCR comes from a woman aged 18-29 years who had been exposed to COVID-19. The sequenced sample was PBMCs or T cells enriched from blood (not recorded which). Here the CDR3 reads CSVVSGTGVNTGELFF. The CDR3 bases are TGCAGCGTTGTGTCCGGGACAGGGGTTAACACCGGGGAGCTGTTTTTT.